This T cell receptor (beta chain) originates from a study of blood T cell repertoires in COVID-19. Study information: From T cells, B-cell-depleted T cells, or PBMCs came the material, which was cDNA or gDNA.

The table came from immunoSEQ multiplex PCR; TCRdb's copy has only in-frame clones and leaves some out. The table includes about 170,000 clones, around nine tenths detected once. The CDR3 is made up of 13 amino acids. Germline V gene lookup returns CDR1 SGHNT and CDR2 YYREEE (reference sequence). Trimming shortened V by 2 bases and J by 5 bases, and 11 bases separated the two germline ends. The gene calls are TRBV5-4 and TRBJ2-7; TRBD1 is a possible D gene (5 bases). This clonotype was obtained from a man between 45 and 60 years old who had recovered from COVID-19. Sample: peripheral blood. CDR3 bases: TGTGCCAGCAGCTTCTTCAGGGTAGACGAGCAGTACTTC. It encodes CASSFFRVDEQYF. Full variable domain (rest looked up from reference TRBV5-4 and TRBJ2-7): ETGVTQSPTHLIKTRGQQVTLRCSSQSGHNTVSWYQQALGQGPQFIFQYYREEENGRGNFPPRFSGLQFPNYSSELNVNALELDDSALYLCASSFFRVDEQYFGPGTRLTVT.